This T cell receptor (beta chain) appears in the sequencing data of a study of T cell responses to AZD1222 COVID-19 vaccine (dated by TCRdb to the early 2020s). For the study in its entirety: AZD1222 recipients whose second dose came at about 4 weeks and those whose second dose came at about 12 weeks were combined into one group, since spike-specific TCR depth and breadth did not differ between the two schedules. A total of under 250 trial participants underwent TCR sequencing, of whom under 220 had received two doses of AZD1222 and about 25 had received two doses of the MenACWY control vaccine. Enrollment into the trials was organized by age into subgroups of 18-55, 56-69 and 70-plus years, and those subgroups contained roughly 160, 29 and 62 TCR-sequenced participants, respectively. The investigation overall reported the following: Vaccine-associated CD4 TCRs spanned the whole spike protein, with dominant responses in regions 160-218 and 743-854. Nearly half of unique spike-specific TCRs reportedly recognized epitopes outside regions mutated in the B.1.351 and B.1.1.7 variants. No day 14 peak-response samples were available, so repertoires were characterized only after the peak T cell response. Conclusions about previously exposed vaccinees are limited because only six or seven AZD1222 recipients were SARS-CoV-2 seropositive at baseline. After two AZD1222 doses, both the breadth and the depth of spike-specific TCRs were significantly higher than at day 0 and than in MenACWY recipients. Participants were mostly white British, with more females than males. The authors suggested clonal diversity may have been underestimated. In the small 56-69-year group, the increase in depth fell short of significance, most likely because of low power.

The CDR3 regions of human TCRbeta chains were analyzed by immunosequencing. The published analysis was carried out like this. TCRs in the repertoires were compared against a reference library of SARS-CoV-2-specific TCRs that had been generated with the MIRA antigen-specificity platform. Breadth meant the fraction of unique TCRs that were SARS-CoV-2-associated, whereas depth meant the fraction of total T cells that were SARS-CoV-2-associated. Using the MIRA data, each spike-specific TCR was mapped to the spike region that the TCR reacts to and placed in a CD4 or CD8 class. Log10-transformed breadth and depth values were compared by one-way ANOVA with Sidak's multiple comparisons tests. TCRdb stores this immuneACCESS table with in-frame sequences only. Part of the clones is absent; in the studies checked, under half of the shortfall reflects unresolved V genes, and no reason is known for the rest. V and J calls and clone size follow that table, whereas D and trimming were derived from the DNA. This sample holds 100,000 to 150,000 clones; around 89% were observed only once. Clones ranked in the top ten supply roughly 1.6% of the sample.

CDR1 and CDR2, looked up from the germline V gene (reference sequence), are SEHNR and FQNEAQ. Trimming removed 4 bases from V and 1 base from J, leaving 17 bases between the germline ends. From the cysteine up to the phenylalanine, the CDR3 has a length of 16 residues. The kept DNA is CDR3 alone, 48 bases in frame from the first base. The time point label on this specimen signifies: baseline before first vaccination. Vaccinee samples came from UK trials COV001 and COV002, including a single-blind randomized controlled phase 2/3 trial of AZD1222 (ChAdOx1 nCoV-19) in healthy adults. For TCRbeta chain sequencing, PBMC samples from trial participants were taken at day 0 and at day 28 after the second dose. To note about this clone: Its antigen remains unidentified. No base quality information exists; no much larger clone differs at one position.

The specimen comprised peripheral blood, sampled on day 0 of AZD1222 vaccination. Recombination linked TRBV7-9 to TRBJ2-7; the D segment could be TRBD2, given 6 matching bases. This TCR was sampled from an adult in good health. The DNA is as follows: TGTGCCAGCAGCTCTTTTGGAGCGGGCTATTCCTACGAGCAGTACTTC. This codes for CASSSFGAGYSYEQYF.